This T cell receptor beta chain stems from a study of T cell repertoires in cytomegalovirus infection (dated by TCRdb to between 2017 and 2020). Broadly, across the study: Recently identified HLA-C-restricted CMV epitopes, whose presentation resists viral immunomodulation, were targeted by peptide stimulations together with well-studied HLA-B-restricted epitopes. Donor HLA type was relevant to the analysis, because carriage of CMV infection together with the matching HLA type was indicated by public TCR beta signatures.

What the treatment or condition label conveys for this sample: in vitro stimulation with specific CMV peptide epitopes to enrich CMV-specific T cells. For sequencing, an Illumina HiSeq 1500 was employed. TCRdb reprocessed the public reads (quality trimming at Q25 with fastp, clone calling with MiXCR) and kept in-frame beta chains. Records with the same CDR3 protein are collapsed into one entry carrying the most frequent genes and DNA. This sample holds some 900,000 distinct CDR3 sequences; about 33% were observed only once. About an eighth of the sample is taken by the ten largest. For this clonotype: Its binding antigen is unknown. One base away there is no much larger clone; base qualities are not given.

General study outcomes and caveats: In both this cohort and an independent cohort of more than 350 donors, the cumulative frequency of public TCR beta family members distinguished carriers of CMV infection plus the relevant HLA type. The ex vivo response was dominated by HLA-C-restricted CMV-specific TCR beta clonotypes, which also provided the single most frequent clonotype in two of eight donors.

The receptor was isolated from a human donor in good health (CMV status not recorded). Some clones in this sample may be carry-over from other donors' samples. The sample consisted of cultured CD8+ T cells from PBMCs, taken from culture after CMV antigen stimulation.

The CDR3 region reads CASSIDLPGVSNQPQHF. In nucleotides, the sequence is TGTGCCAGTAGTATAGATCTGCCAGGGGTAAGCAATCAGCCCCAGCATTTT. The sequence is built from TRBV19 and TRBJ1-5; the D segment could be TRBD1, given 6 matching bases. V is pared back by 0 bases and J by 1 base, with 13 bases lying between the germline termini. From cysteine to phenylalanine, the CDR3 is 17 amino acids long. The retained sequence is limited to the CDR3, 51 bases, with the frame set at the first base. The germline V gene encodes CDR1 LNHDA and CDR2 SQIVND (reference sequence).